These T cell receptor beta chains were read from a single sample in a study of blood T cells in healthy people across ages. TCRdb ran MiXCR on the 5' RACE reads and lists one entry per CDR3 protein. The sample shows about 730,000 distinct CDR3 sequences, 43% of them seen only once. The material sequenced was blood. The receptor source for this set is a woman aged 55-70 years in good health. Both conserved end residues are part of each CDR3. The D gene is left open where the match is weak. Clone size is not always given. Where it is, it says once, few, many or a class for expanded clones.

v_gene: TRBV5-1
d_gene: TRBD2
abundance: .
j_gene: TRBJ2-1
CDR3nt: TGCGCCGGCAGCGCACCGCCCGGGACTAGCGGGAGCCATGAGCAGTTCTTC
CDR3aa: CAGSAPPGTSGSHEQFF

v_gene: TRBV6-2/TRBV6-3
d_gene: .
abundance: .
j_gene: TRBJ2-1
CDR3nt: TGTGCCAGCAGTTACCAGGCACGGAGGGTGTACAATGAGCAGTTCTTC
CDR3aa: CASSYQARRVYNEQFF

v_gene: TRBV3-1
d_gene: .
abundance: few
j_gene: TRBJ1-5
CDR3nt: TGTGCCAGCAGTTCTACCTCGGGCCATCAGCCCCAGCATTTT
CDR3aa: CASSSTSGHQPQHF

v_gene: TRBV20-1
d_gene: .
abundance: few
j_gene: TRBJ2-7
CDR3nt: TGCAGTCCACTAGCCCCGAACTCCGAGCAGTACTTC
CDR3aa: CSPLAPNSEQYF

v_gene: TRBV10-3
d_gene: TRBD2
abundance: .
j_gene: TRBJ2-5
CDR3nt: TGTGCCATCACCGGGACTAGTAATAATGAGCAGTACTTC
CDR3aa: CAITGTSNNEQYF

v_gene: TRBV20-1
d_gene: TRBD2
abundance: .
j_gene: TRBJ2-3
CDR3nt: TGCAGTGCTAGTGTGGCTAGCGGGGGCACAGATACGCAGTATTTT
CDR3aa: CSASVASGGTDTQYF

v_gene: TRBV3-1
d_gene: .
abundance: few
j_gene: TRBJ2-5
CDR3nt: TGTGCCAGCAGCCATGGGGGGGCCGGAGAGACCCAGTACTTC
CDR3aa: CASSHGGAGETQYF

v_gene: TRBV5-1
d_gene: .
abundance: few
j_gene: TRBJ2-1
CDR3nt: TGCGCCAGCAGCTTGGGTGGTTCGGGGAGCTCCTACAATGAGCAGTTCTTC
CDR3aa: CASSLGGSGSSYNEQFF

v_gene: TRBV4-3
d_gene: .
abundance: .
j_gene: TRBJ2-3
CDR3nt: TGCGCCAGCAGCCAAGAGGAGACAGATACGCAGTATTTT
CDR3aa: CASSQEETDTQYF

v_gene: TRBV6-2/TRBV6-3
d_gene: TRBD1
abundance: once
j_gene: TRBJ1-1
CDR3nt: TGTGCCAGCAGTTGGGGACAGGAGAACACTGAAGCTTTCTTT
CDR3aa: CASSWGQENTEAFF

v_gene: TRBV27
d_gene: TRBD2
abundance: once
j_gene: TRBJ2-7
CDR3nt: TGTGCCAGCAGTACCCTACTAGCGGGAGATTGCGTTGGTGGATACGAGCAGTACTTC
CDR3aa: CASSTLLAGDCVGGYEQYF

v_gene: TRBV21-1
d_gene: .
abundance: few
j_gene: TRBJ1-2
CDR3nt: TGTGCCAGCATCAACTCGGGACAAATTGTCCTGGGCTACACCTTC
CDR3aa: CASINSGQIVLGYTF

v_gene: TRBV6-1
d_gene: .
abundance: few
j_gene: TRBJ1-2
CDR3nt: TGTGCCAGCAGTGTCTCCGGGGGGAACTATGGCTACACCTTC
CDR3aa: CASSVSGGNYGYTF

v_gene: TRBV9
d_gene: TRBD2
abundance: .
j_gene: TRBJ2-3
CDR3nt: TGTGCCAGCAGCGGGGGGGGTAGCGGGAGAAGACTTACGCAGTATTTT
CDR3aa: CASSGGGSGRRLTQYF

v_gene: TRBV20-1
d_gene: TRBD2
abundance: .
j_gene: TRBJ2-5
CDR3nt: TGCAGTGCTTACGGACTAGCGGTTCAAGAGACCCAGTACTTC
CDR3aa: CSAYGLAVQETQYF

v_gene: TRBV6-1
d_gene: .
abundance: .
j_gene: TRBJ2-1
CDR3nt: TGTGCCAGCAGTGAATACGGGGGGCCCAGGTACAATGAGCAGTTCTTC
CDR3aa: CASSEYGGPRYNEQFF

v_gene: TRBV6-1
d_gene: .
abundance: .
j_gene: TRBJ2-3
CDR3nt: TGTGCCAGCAGTGATTGGGCAGCAGGCACAGATACGCAGTATTTT
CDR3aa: CASSDWAAGTDTQYF

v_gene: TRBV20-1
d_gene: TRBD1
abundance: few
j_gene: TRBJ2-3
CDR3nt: TGCAGTGCTAGCGCCGGGACAGCCCTTTTCACAGATACGCAGTATTTT
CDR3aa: CSASAGTALFTDTQYF

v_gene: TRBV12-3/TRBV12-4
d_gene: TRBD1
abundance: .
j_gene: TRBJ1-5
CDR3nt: TGTGCCAGCAGCACAGGGGGCTATCAGCCCCAGCATTTT
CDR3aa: CASSTGGYQPQHF

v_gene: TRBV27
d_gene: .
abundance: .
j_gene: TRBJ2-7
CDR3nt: TGTGCCAGCAGTTTATCGGGGCAGCTCCCTCCCTACGAGCAGTACTTC
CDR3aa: CASSLSGQLPPYEQYF

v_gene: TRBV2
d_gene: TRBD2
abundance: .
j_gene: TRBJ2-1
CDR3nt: TGTGCCAGCAGGGGGACTATCCCGTACAATGAGCAGTTCTTC
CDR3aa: CASRGTIPYNEQFF

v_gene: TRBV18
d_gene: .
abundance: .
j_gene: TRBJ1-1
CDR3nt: TGTGCCAGCTCACCACCGATGACATCCCAAGAGGCTTTCTTT
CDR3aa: CASSPPMTSQEAFF

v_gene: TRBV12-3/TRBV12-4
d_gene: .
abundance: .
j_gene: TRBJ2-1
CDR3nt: TGTGCCAGCAGCCCCGGGGAGACTCAAGAGACCCAGTTCTTC
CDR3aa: CASSPGETQETQFF

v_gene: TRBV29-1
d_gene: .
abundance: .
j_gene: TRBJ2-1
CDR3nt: TGCAGCGTCCCGCCGATTTGGTCTGTTGGGCAGTTCTTC
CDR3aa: CSVPPIWSVGQFF